This T cell receptor beta chain appears in the sequencing data of a study of blood T cell repertoires in COVID-19 (dated by TCRdb to the early 2020s). Background for the entire study: Collaborator samples came from the United States, Italy and Spain and covered acute and convalescent phases of COVID-19. The material from the prospective study consisted of cDNA or gDNA derived from T cells, B-cell-depleted T cells, or PBMCs. Deeply sampled blood TCRbeta repertoires from subjects exposed to, actively infected with, or recovered from COVID-19 were included in the dataset. The repertoires were made available in a free public database intended to serve as a resource for research on the immune response to SARS-CoV-2. Samples came from the ongoing ImmuneRACE study (first 160 participants) plus 1,254 subjects from 6 global collaborators. Nearly every sample came with metadata listing a de-identified subject ID, COVID-19 status, age in years and sex. Where available, HLA class I and class II types were taken from metadata supplied by the sample provider and were not determined by assay-based typing.

In Seattle, one collaborating source enrolled patients while the infection was active and tracked those patients longitudinally over the course of disease. The collaborating institutions used their own protocols to collect whole blood in K2EDTA tubes. Collaborator samples were shipped for TCRbeta analysis as frozen whole blood, isolated PBMCs, or DNA extracted from either sample type. What the research found in general, with its limitations: How much clinical and demographic metadata was included differed by source and by participant, and the metadata was provided uncurated.

The immunoSEQ Assay, a bias-controlled multiplex PCR, was used to amplify TCRbeta CDR3 regions from genomic DNA. Turning to the authors' computational methods: The number of nucleated cells in each sample was estimated by amplification of reference gene primers within the assay. Sequence reads were collapsed and filtered to measure the absolute abundance of every unique TCRbeta CDR3 rearrangement. For each sample, productive Simpson clonality was calculated as the square root of Simpson's diversity index over productive rearrangements. TCRdb provides this immuneACCESS table in a form limited to in-frame rearrangements. Some clones are lacking; in checked studies, under half of them reflect an unresolved V gene, and why the rest are absent is not known. The DNA gave D and trimming, while V, J and clone size come from that table. Counted in this sample were about 140,000 clones; roughly nine tenths of them appeared once. The ten largest clones add up to roughly 2.5% of the sample.

Note on this clone: Its antigen target is currently unknown. Base qualities are not provided; no much larger clone lies one nucleotide away.

CDR1 and CDR2, looked up from the germline V gene, are MDHEN and SYDVKM. From its cysteine to its phenylalanine, the CDR3 spans 13 amino acids. CDR3 DNA is the only sequence kept; it has 39 bases, read in frame from the first base. The germline V end is reduced by 6 bases and the J end by 5 bases; junction bases left unmatched: 4. This receptor was identified in a human donor with COVID-19, enrolled during active disease. The donor label of this sample is uncertain. The sample taken for sequencing was peripheral blood. The rearranged chain carries TRBV28 and TRBJ1-1; the junction holds 9 bases that match TRBD1. The CDR3 in this case is CASRTGGGTEAFF. The bases are TGTGCCAGCAGGACAGGGGGAGGTACTGAAGCTTTCTTT.